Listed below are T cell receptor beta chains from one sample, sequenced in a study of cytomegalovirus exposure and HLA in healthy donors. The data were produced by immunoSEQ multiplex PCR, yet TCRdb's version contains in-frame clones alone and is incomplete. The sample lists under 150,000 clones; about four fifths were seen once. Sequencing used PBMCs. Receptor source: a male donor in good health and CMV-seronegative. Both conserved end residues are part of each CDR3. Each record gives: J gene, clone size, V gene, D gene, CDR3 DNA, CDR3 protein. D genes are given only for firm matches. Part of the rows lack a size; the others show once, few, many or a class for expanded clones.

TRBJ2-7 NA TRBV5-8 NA TGTGCCAGCAGTCCCAGGGTCGGGCAGTACTTC CASSPRVGQYF
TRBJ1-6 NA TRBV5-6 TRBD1 TGTGCCAGCAGCTCGCCGGGGACAGGGAGAGATTCACCCCTCCACTTT CASSSPGTGRDSPLHF
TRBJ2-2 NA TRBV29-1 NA TGCAGCGGAAAATCGGGGGACGGGGAGCTGTTTTTT CSGKSGDGELFF
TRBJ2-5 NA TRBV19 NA TGTGCCAGTAAGCTGAGGGAAAGTGAGACCCAGTACTTC CASKLRESETQYF
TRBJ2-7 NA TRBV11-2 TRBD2 TGTGCCAGCAGCCGTAGCGGGTTAGCCTACGAGCAGTACTTC CASSRSGLAYEQYF
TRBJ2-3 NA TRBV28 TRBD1 TGTGCCAGCAGCCCCCGGACAGGTTCTAGCACAGATACGCAGTATTTT CASSPRTGSSTDTQYF
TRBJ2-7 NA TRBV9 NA TGTGCCAGCAGCGTAGATATTAGCGGAGCCTACGAGCAGTACTTC CASSVDISGAYEQYF
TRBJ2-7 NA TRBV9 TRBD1 TGTGCCAGCAGCTCCCGGGACAGCGGTTACGAGCAGTACTTC CASSSRDSGYEQYF
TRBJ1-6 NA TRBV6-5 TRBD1 TGTGCCAGCAGAGAACAGACAGGGGGTTACTCACCCCTCCACTTT CASREQTGGYSPLHF
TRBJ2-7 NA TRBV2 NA TGTGCCAGCAGCCTTAGACTAGACCACGAGCAGTACTTC CASSLRLDHEQYF
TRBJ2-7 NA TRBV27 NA TGTGCCAGCAGTTTACAGGGATTCCACGAGCAGTACTTC CASSLQGFHEQYF
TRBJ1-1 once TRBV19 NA TGTGCCACTTCCTTCGACAGGAACACTGAAGCTTTCTTT CATSFDRNTEAFF
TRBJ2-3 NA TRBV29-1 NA TGCAGCGTTGGGGAGAATGCAGATACGCAGTATTTT CSVGENADTQYF
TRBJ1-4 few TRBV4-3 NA TGCGCCAGCAGCCCCTCAGGGGCTAATGAAAAACTGTTTTTT CASSPSGANEKLFF
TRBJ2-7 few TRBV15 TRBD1 TGTGCCACCAGCAGAGATGCGGGACAGGCAGCTAGCGAGCCCTACGAGCAGTACTTC CATSRDAGQAASEPYEQYF
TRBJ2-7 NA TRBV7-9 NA TGTGCCAGCAGCACGGAAAGCAGGGACTACGAGCAGTACTTC CASSTESRDYEQYF
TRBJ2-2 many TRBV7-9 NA TGTGCCAGCAGCTGGGGGCTAACCGGGGAGCTGTTTTTT CASSWGLTGELFF
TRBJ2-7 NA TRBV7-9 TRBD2 TGTGCCAGCAGCCGGGAGGGGGAGCAGTACTTC CASSREGEQYF
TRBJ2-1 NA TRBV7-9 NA TGTGCCAGCAGCTTAGCTTGGGTCGGGTACAATGAGCAGTTCTTC CASSLAWVGYNEQFF
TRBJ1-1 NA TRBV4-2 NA TGTGCCAGCAGCCCCTGGGGTCTTTTTGGAGGAAGTGGAGCTTTCTTT CASSPWGLFGGSGAFF
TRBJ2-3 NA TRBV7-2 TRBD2 TGTGCCAGCAGCTCGCTAGCGGGATTTTTGGATACGCAGTATTTT CASSSLAGFLDTQYF
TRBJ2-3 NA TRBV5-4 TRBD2 TGTGCCAGCAGCTTGCGTCTAGCGGATGCTAGCACAGATACGCAGTATTTT CASSLRLADASTDTQYF
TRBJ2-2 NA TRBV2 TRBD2 TGTGCCAGCACCGGACTAGCGGGAGCGGGCGGGGAGCTGTTTTTT CASTGLAGAGGELFF
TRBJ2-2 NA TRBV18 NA TGTGCCAGCTCAGCAGTCACCGGGGAGCTGTTTTTT CASSAVTGELFF
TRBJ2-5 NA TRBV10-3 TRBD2 TGTGCCATCAGCCGAACACCTGATAAATGGGGTCGAAGCGGGAGACTTGAGACCCAGTACTTC CAISRTPDKWGRSGRLETQYF
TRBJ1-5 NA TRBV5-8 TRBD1 TGTGCCAGCAGCTACATTAAGATTCAGGGGGCCAATCAGCCCCAGCATTTT CASSYIKIQGANQPQHF
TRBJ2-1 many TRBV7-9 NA TGTGCCAGCAGCTTAACCCAGGGGATCCGGAATGAGCAGTTCTTC CASSLTQGIRNEQFF
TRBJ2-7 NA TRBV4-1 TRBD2 TGCGCCAGCAGCCAAGGCGGGAGTCTAGCCTACGAGCAGTACTTC CASSQGGSLAYEQYF
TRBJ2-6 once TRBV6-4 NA TGTGCCAGCAGCCCCCAAGGGGCCAACGTCCTGACTTTC CASSPQGANVLTF
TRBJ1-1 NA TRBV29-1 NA TGCAGCGTTGAGTCGGGGGAGGCTTGTGAAGCTTTCTTT CSVESGEACEAFF
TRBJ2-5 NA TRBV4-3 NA TGCGCCAGCAGCCAAGATCCAGGGGAGGAGACCCAGTACTTC CASSQDPGEETQYF
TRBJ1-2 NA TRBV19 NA TGTGCCAGTAGTCCCTCGGGACACAATGGGGACTATGGCTACACCTTC CASSPSGHNGDYGYTF
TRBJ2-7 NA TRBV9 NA TGTGCCAGCAGCTCGACTAGCTCCTACGAGCAGTACTTC CASSSTSSYEQYF
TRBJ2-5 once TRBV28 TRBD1 TGTGCCAGCAGGGCCCTCTCAGGGGGCGCAGAGACCCAGTACTTC CASRALSGGAETQYF
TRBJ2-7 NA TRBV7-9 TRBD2 TGTTCCGTCGCGCAGCTAGCGGGAGGCAACGAGCAGTACTTC CSVAQLAGGNEQYF
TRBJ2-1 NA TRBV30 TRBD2 TGTGCCTGGAGTACACTCCTAGCGGGAGGGCTCAATGAGCAGTTCTTC CAWSTLLAGGLNEQFF
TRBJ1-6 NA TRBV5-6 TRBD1 TGTGCCAGCAGCTTGGGACAGGGCCACAATTCACCCCTCCACTTT CASSLGQGHNSPLHF
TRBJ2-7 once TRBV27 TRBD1 TGTGCCAGCAGTTTATCGGGGGACAGGATCTACGAGCAGTACTTC CASSLSGDRIYEQYF